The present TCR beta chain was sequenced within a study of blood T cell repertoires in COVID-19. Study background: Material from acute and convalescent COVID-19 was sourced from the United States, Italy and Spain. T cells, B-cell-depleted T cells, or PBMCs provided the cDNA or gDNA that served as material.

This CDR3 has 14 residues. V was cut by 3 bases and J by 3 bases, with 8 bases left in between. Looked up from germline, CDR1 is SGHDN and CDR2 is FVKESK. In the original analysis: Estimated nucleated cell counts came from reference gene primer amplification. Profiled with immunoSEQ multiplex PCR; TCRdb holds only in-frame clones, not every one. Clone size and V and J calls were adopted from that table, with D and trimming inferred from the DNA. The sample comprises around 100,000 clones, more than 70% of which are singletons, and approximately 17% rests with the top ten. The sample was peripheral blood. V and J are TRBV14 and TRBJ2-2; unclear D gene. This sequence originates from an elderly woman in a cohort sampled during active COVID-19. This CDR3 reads CASSQHTDTGELFF. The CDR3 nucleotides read TGTGCCAGCAGCCAGCACACCGACACCGGGGAGCTGTTTTTT.